Presented here are 20 T cell receptor beta chains from one specimen sequenced in a study of cytomegalovirus exposure and HLA in healthy donors. A multiplex PCR was run with 60 Vbeta primers and 13 Jbeta primers. Assay used: immunoSEQ multiplex PCR; TCRdb lists only in-frame clones, some missing. The sample has around 28,000 clones, about 83% seen once. Sequencing input: PBMCs. Receptors originate from a boy younger than 18 in good health and CMV-seronegative.

The rearrangement joins TRBV19 to TRBJ1-3; D is unresolved. The CDR3 totals 13 residues. V was clipped by 3 bases and J by 0 bases, with 3 bases between them. Germline assignment: CDR1 LNHDA and CDR2 SQIVND (reference sequence). The CDR3 protein is CASSILSGNTIYF. The CDR3 DNA reads as TGTGCCAGTAGTATTCTCTCTGGAAACACCATATATTTT.

The V and J genes are TRBV30 and TRBJ2-2, with 8 bases matching TRBD1. V lost 3 bases to trimming and J lost 6 bases; unmatched junction nucleotides: 6. This CDR3 has 14 amino acids. Germline CDR1 and CDR2: GTSNPN and SVGIG (reference sequence). As DNA, the CDR3 is TGTGCCTGGAGGGCGACAGGGGCCCCCGGGGAGCTGTTTTTT. Translated: CAWRATGAPGELFF.

This chain uses TRBV5-4 with TRBJ1-1; D call uncertain. The V end lost 2 bases, the J end lost 0 bases, and 5 bases lay between the germline ends. This CDR3 is 13 amino acids long. Germline V gives CDR1 SGHNT, CDR2 YYREEE (reference sequence). The CDR3 loop reads CASSFPMNTEAFF. In DNA, the CDR3 is TGTGCCAGCAGCTTTCCTATGAACACTGAAGCTTTCTTT.

The chain carries TRBV9 and TRBJ2-7; D perhaps matches TRBD1 (5 bases). CDR1 is SGDLS and CDR2 is YYNGEE in the germline V gene. V lost 3 bases and J lost 2, with 12 bases in between. The CDR3 runs to 14 residues. CDR3 amino acids: CASSAGSMTYEQYF. In nucleotides, the CDR3 is TGTGCCAGCAGCGCAGGGTCCATGACCTACGAGCAGTACTTC.

The rearrangement joins TRBV7-6 to TRBJ1-1; no clear D. The CDR3 extends over 15 amino acids. V was clipped by 5 bases and J by 4 bases, with 17 bases between them. CDR1 is SGHVS, CDR2 FNYEAQ, per germline. CDR3 nucleotides: TGTGCCAGCAGCCCAGCTGGGGAGCCAGGCACTGAAGCTTTCTTT. This sequence encodes CASSPAGEPGTEAFF.

This chain uses TRBV6-6 with TRBJ2-7, with D possibly TRBD1 on 5 matching bases. Germline V gene lookup returns CDR1 MNHNY and CDR2 SVGAGI (reference sequence). V was trimmed by 8 bases and J by 1 base, leaving 15 bases between them. The CDR3 has 14 amino acids. Here the CDR3 reads CASLPRVGSYEQYF. CDR3 DNA: TGTGCCAGCCTCCCCAGGGTCGGGTCCTACGAGCAGTACTTC.

The CDR3 sequence is CASSGPDRYNNSPLHF. The CDR3, as DNA: TGTGCCAGCAGCGGACCCGACAGGTACAATAATTCACCCCTCCACTTT. The rearrangement uses TRBV5-5 and TRBJ1-6; possibly TRBD1 for D (6 bases). The ends were cut back, 4 bases at V and 5 bases at J, with 16 bases in the middle. The CDR3 length is 16 residues. Germline CDR1 and CDR2: SGHKS and YYEKEE (reference sequence).

The chain carries TRBV29-1 and TRBJ2-1, with D possibly being TRBD2 (5 bases). The V end was cut by 4 bases, the J end by 3 bases, with 10 bases between. The germline CDR1 and CDR2 sequences are SQVTM and ANQGSEA. The CDR3 runs to 13 residues. The CDR3 reads CSVAGRSYNEQFF. The DNA of the CDR3 is TGCAGCGTTGCGGGAAGGAGCTACAATGAGCAGTTCTTC.

This chain links TRBV5-6 with TRBJ2-5; D call uncertain. The CDR3 spans 13 residues. Germline V gives CDR1 SGHDT, CDR2 YYEEEE. Trimming cost V 0 bases and J 3 bases, with 6 bases left between them. This CDR3 is CASSLVAEETQYF. As DNA, the CDR3 is TGTGCCAGCAGCTTGGTGGCAGAAGAGACCCAGTACTTC.

The gene calls are TRBV5-5 and TRBJ2-3, with 7 bases that match TRBD1. Germline trimming cut 4 bases from V and 1 base from J; bases unmatched to any gene: 3. Germline V lookup: CDR1 SGHKS, CDR2 YYEKEE (reference sequence). The CDR3 is 14 residues long. The DNA of the CDR3 is TGTGCCAGCAGCCAGGGGGTTGGCACAGATACGCAGTATTTT. Protein sequence: CASSQGVGTDTQYF.

This clone was found once. The chain joins TRBV6-5 to TRBJ2-5; 9 bases line up with TRBD2. The CDR3 has 15 residues. The germline gives CDR1 MNHEY, CDR2 SVGAGI. V was pared by 7 bases and J by 2 bases, with 8 bases of the junction left unmatched. CDR3 amino acids: CASIKAGGQQETQYF. CDR3 bases: TGTGCCAGCATCAAAGCGGGGGGCCAACAAGAGACCCAGTACTTC.

This clone was counted only a few times. This chain links TRBV7-9 with TRBJ2-2; 7 bases match TRBD1. The CDR3 is made up of 15 amino acids. Germline V lookup: CDR1 SEHNR, CDR2 FQNEAQ (reference sequence). With 5 bases clipped from V and 8 bases from J, the junction kept 11 bases outside the gene matches. The DNA for the CDR3 is TGTGCCAGCAGCCCACTACAGGGGTTCAAAGGGGAGCTGTTTTTT. Protein: CASSPLQGFKGELFF.

The chain recombines TRBV29-1 with TRBJ1-2, with TRBD1 identical over 9 bases. Germline-derived CDR1 and CDR2 are SQVTM and ANQGSEA. CDR3 length: 12 amino acids. V shed 6 bases and J 7 bases; nucleotides not matched to a gene: 6. CDR3: CSVAGTGSGYTF. Written as DNA, the CDR3 is TGCAGCGTGGCCGGGACAGGGTCTGGCTACACCTTC.

The V call is TRBV7-2, the J call TRBJ1-2; 8 bases map to TRBD1. Germline CDR1 reads SGHTA; CDR2 reads FQGNSA. The CDR3 is 14 residues long. V dropped 2 bases and J dropped 5; count of bases not matched to a gene: 4. CDR3 sequence reads: CASSLQGAGYGYTF. The CDR3 region has the DNA TGTGCCAGCAGCTTACAGGGGGCAGGGTATGGCTACACCTTC.

This chain uses TRBV28 with TRBJ2-7; maybe TRBD2 (6 bases). The germline CDR1 and CDR2 sequences are MDHEN and SYDVKM. The CDR3 spans 17 residues. The ends were cut back, 4 bases at V and 5 bases at J, with 24 bases in the middle. CDR3 sequence: CASSYPLLTAPGDEQYF. The CDR3 nucleotides are TGTGCCAGCAGTTACCCCCTTCTGACAGCCCCGGGGGACGAGCAGTACTTC.

This chain joins TRBV14 and TRBJ2-3; a possible D gene is TRBD1 (6 bases). CDR3 length equals 16 residues. Germline CDR1 reads SGHDN; CDR2 reads FVKESK. V dropped 4 bases and J dropped 3 bases, with 17 bases sitting between them. The CDR3 nucleotides read TGTGCCAGCAGCCGCGACCGACAGGCTGCAACAGATACGCAGTATTTT. It yields the protein CASSRDRQAATDTQYF.

As DNA, the CDR3 is TGCGCCAGCAGCTTGGCCCTTTCCGGCAATGAGCAGTTCTTC. Translated, it gives CASSLALSGNEQFF. The chain recombines TRBV5-1 with TRBJ2-1; unclear D gene. From germline, CDR1 is SGHRS and CDR2 YFSETQ. The CDR3 covers 14 residues. V lost 0 bases and J lost 6, with 10 bases in between.

DNA for the CDR3: TGTGCCAGCAGCAAACTAACAGGGGGACTTAGCAATCAGCCCCAGCATTTT. Residues: CASSKLTGGLSNQPQHF. The chain recombines TRBV21-1 with TRBJ1-5; TRBD1 reflects the table's D call only, with no check against the DNA. TRBV21-1 is a known pseudogene. There are 17 residues in the CDR3.

The chain uses TRBV7-2 and TRBJ2-2, with D perhaps matching TRBD1 (5 bases). The V gene's germline CDR1 is SGHTA and CDR2 FQGNSA. The V end lost 4 bases, the J end lost 4 bases, and 16 bases lay between the germline ends. The CDR3 contains 16 residues. The CDR3 loop reads CASSSLAWGSTGELFF. The DNA of the CDR3 is TGTGCCAGCAGCTCCCTGGCATGGGGCAGCACCGGGGAGCTGTTTTTT.

The rearrangement links TRBV28 to TRBJ2-3; 10 positions match TRBD2. The germline CDR1 and CDR2 sequences are MDHEN and SYDVKM. This CDR3 region has 15 residues. The ends lost 3 bases at V and 6 bases at J; junction bases unmatched: 6. In DNA, the CDR3 is TGTGCCAGCAGTTTCAGCGGGGGGGGCCCTGATACGCAGTATTTT. Translation gives CASSFSGGGPDTQYF.